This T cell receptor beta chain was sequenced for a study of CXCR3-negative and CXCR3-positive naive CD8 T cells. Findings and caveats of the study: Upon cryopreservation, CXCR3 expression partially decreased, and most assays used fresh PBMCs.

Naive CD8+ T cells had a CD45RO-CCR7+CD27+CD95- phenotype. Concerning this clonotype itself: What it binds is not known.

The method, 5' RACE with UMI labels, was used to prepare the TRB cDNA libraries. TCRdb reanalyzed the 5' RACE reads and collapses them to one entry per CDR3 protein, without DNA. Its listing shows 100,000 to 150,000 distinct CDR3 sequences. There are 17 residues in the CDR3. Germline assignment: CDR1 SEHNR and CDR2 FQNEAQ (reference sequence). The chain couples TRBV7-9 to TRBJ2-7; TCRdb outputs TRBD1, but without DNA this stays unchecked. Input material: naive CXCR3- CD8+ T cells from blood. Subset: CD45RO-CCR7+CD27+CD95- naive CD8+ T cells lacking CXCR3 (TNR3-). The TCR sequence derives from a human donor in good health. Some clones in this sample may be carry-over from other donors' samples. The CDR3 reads CASSLSPGQGESYEQYF. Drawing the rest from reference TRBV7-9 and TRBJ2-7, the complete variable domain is DTGVSQNPRHKITKRGQNVTFRCDPISEHNRLYWYRQTLGQGPEFLTYFQNEAQLEKSRLLSDRFSAERPKGSFSTLEIQRTEQGDSAMYLCASSLSPGQGESYEQYFGPGTRLTVT.